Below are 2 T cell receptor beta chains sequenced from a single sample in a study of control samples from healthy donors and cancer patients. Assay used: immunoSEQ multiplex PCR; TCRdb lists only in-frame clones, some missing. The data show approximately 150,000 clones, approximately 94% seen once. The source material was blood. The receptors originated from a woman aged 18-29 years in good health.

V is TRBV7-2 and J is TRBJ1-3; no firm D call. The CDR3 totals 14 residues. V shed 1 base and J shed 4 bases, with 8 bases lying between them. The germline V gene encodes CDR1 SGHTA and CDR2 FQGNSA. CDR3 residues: CASSLGRTGNTIYF. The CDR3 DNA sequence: TGTGCCAGCAGCTTAGGGAGGACGGGAAACACCATATATTTT.

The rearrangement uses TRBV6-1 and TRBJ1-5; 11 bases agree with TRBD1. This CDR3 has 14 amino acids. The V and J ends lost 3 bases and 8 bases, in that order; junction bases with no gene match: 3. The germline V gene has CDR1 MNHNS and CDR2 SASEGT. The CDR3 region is CASSDRDRGKPQHF. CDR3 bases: TGTGCCAGCAGTGACCGGGACAGGGGGAAGCCCCAGCATTTT.